This T cell receptor (beta chain) was captured in a study of T cells in narcolepsy. V gave up 6 bases and J gave up 7 bases, with 9 bases separating them. The CDR3 is 11 residues long. CDR1 and CDR2 from the germline V gene are MDHEN and SYDVKM. Method: immunoSEQ multiplex PCR; TCRdb's copy keeps in-frame clones and lacks some. Of 30,000 to 45,000 clones listed, about 85% are singletons. The specimen sequenced was CD45RA- memory CD4+ T cells from PBMCs. V and J are TRBV28 and TRBJ1-1; D gene uncertain. The TCR comes from a human donor with narcolepsy. The CDR3 protein is CASRRYSEAFF. The CDR3 DNA follows: TGTGCCAGCAGGCGGTACAGTGAAGCTTTCTTT.